This T cell receptor beta chain was captured by sequencing in a study of blood T cell repertoires in COVID-19. Germline V gene sequence: CDR1 LNHDA, CDR2 SQIVND (reference sequence). Trimming cost V 0 bases and J 0 bases, with 6 bases left between them. The length of the CDR3 is 15 residues. The table came from immunoSEQ multiplex PCR; TCRdb's copy has only in-frame clones and leaves some out. The sample records about 76,000 clones, under 95% being singletons. The sequence came from a human donor in a cohort sampled during active COVID-19. Specimen: peripheral blood. The chain joins TRBV19 to TRBJ1-5; a possible D gene is TRBD1 (5 bases). CDR3 DNA: TGTGCCAGTAGTATAGAAGGGGATAGCAATCAGCCCCAGCATTTT. As protein: CASSIEGDSNQPQHF.